Listed below are T cell receptor beta chains from one sample, sequenced in a study of cytomegalovirus exposure and HLA in healthy donors. Only in-frame clones appear in the TCRdb table, and some are missing; sequencing was by immunoSEQ multiplex PCR. The sample lists roughly 150,000 clones, over 85% occurring once. Sequencing input: PBMCs. These receptor sequences come from a man aged 18 to 30 in good health and CMV-seropositive. Each CDR3 is given with its conserved first and last residue. The D gene is left open where the match is weak. Clone size is shown for a subset of rows, as once, few, many or a class of expanded clone.

d_call clone_size j_call v_call cdr3_nt cdr3_aa
- - TRBJ2-3 TRBV14 TGTGCCAGCAGCCCTAGAGGAGACACGCAGTATTTT CASSPRGDTQYF
TRBD1 - TRBJ2-7 TRBV5-1 TGCGCCAGCAGCTTGCATCGCCGGACAGGGGGCGGGGAGCAGTACTTC CASSLHRRTGGGEQYF
- - TRBJ1-1 TRBV6-5 TGTGCCAGCAGTTACGCGCAGGGTTACACTGAAGCTTTCTTT CASSYAQGYTEAFF
- - TRBJ2-1 TRBV5-1 TGCGCCAGCAGCCGGGAGGACAGGGCCTACAATGAGCAGTTCTTC CASSREDRAYNEQFF
- few TRBJ1-5 TRBV7-9 TGTGCCAGCAGCTTAGCGGAGGGGTCCCAGCATTTT CASSLAEGSQHF
- - TRBJ2-2 TRBV28 TGTGCCAGCAGGAGGGAAGGGGGTACCGGGGAGCTGTTTTTT CASRREGGTGELFF
TRBD2 - TRBJ2-7 TRBV11-2 TGTGCCAGCAGCGCTGTCGGTAGCGGGCCGGCTGAGCAGTACTTC CASSAVGSGPAEQYF
- - TRBJ2-7 TRBV10-2 TGCGCCAGCATTATAGACAGGTCGGGCTCCTACGAGCAGTACTTC CASIIDRSGSYEQYF
TRBD2 - TRBJ2-5 TRBV30 TGTGCCTGGAGTGTACGACTAGCGAGAGAGACCCAGTACTTC CAWSVRLARETQYF
- - TRBJ2-4 TRBV7-3 TGTGCCCCCCCGGTAGGGGTGTTGCTTACCAAAAACATTCAGTACTTC CAPPVGVLLTKNIQYF
TRBD1 - TRBJ1-1 TRBV7-6 TGTGCCAGCAGCTTACTGACAGGGGACCTGAACACTGAAGCTTTCTTT CASSLLTGDLNTEAFF
TRBD1 - TRBJ1-5 TRBV19 TGTGCCAGTAGCCTACAGGGGTCCGGTTGGCCCCAGCATTTT CASSLQGSGWPQHF
- - TRBJ2-3 TRBV6-1 TGTGCCAGCAGTGACCTTCTAGCATCTTCCACAGATACGCAGTATTTT CASSDLLASSTDTQYF
- - TRBJ1-2 TRBV19 TGTGCCAGTAGTATCGCGACAGAATATGGCTACACCTTC CASSIATEYGYTF
TRBD2 - TRBJ2-1 TRBV14 TGTGCCAGCAGCCAAATGAGCGGGGCCCGGGGTGAGCAGTTCTTC CASSQMSGARGEQFF
TRBD1 - TRBJ2-5 TRBV5-4 TGTGCCAGCAGTCGGGACAGCCAAGAGACCCAGTACTTC CASSRDSQETQYF
- - TRBJ2-3 TRBV30 TGTGCCTGGACCTCCGGGAAGACTCGTTCAGATACGCAGTATTTT CAWTSGKTRSDTQYF
TRBD2 - TRBJ2-2 TRBV7-6 TGTGCCAGCAGCTTACCGCGGGGGCCAGCGGCTAGCGGGAGGACCGGGGAGCTGTTTTTT CASSLPRGPAASGRTGELFF
TRBD1 - TRBJ2-2 TRBV28 TGTGCCAGCAGTCTCCAAAGAAGGGACAGGGATACCGGGGAGCTGTTTTTT CASSLQRRDRDTGELFF
- - TRBJ2-7 TRBV5-4 TGTGCCAGCAGCTCTACAGAAGTTAGGCACGAGCAGTACTTC CASSSTEVRHEQYF
- - TRBJ2-7 TRBV7-8 TGTGCCAGCAGCGCCCAATCGCGTGGGAGCTCCTACGAGCAGTACTTC CASSAQSRGSSYEQYF
TRBD1 - TRBJ1-3 TRBV18 TGTGCCAGCTCACCATTTATGGGACAGCAATTCTCTGGAAACACCATATATTTT CASSPFMGQQFSGNTIYF
TRBD2 - TRBJ2-4 TRBV5-4 TGTGCCAGCAGCTTGGCGGGACTAGCGGGAGGAAACATTCAGTACTTC CASSLAGLAGGNIQYF
TRBD1 - TRBJ1-4 TRBV7-8 TGTGCCAGCAGCTTCGGACAGGGGATGGGTGAAAAACTGTTTTTT CASSFGQGMGEKLFF